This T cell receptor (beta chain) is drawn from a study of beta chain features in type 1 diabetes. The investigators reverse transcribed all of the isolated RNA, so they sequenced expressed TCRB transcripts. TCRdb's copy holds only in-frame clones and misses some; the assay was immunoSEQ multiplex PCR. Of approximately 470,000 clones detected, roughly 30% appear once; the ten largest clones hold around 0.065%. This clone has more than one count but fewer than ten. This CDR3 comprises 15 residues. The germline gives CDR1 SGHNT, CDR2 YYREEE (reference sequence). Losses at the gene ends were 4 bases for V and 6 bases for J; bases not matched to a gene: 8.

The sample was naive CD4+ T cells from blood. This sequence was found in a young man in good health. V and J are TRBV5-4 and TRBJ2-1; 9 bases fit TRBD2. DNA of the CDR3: TGTGCCAGCAGCACCGCGGGAGGGCCGGTCAATGAGCAGTTCTTC. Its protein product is CASSTAGGPVNEQFF.